Presented here are 29 T cell receptor beta chains from one specimen sequenced in a study of beta chain features in type 1 diabetes. As every portion of the isolated RNA was reverse transcribed, the sequencing read expressed TCRB transcripts. Assay used: immunoSEQ multiplex PCR; TCRdb lists only in-frame clones, some missing. The sample gives about 290,000 clones, roughly 8% of which show up once; roughly 1% is in the top ten. Sample: central memory CD4+ T cells from blood. Source of these receptors: a woman between 18 and 29 years old in good health.

This clone was seen only a few times. The chain carries TRBV6-1 and TRBJ2-5; TRBD1 matches 7 bases. The V and J ends lost 4 bases and 1 base, in that order; junction bases with no gene match: 3. This CDR3 has 14 amino acids. Germline loops: CDR1 MNHNS, CDR2 SASEGT. The CDR3 is CASSVGTVQETQYF. CDR3 in DNA: TGTGCCAGCAGTGTGGGGACAGTCCAAGAGACCCAGTACTTC.

This clone appeared a few times. V is TRBV5-1 and J is TRBJ2-1; no definite D call. V lost 1 base, J lost 5 bases, and 10 bases lay in between. Germline lookup yields CDR1 SGHRS and CDR2 YFSETQ. The CDR3 is made up of 14 amino acids. In DNA form, the CDR3 reads TGCGCCAGCAGCTTGACAGCCAGTAACAATGAGCAGTTCTTC. Protein: CASSLTASNNEQFF.

This clone was seen a handful of times. Other DNA variants within this sample encode the same CDR3. V is TRBV19 and J is TRBJ1-5, with D possibly being TRBD1 (6 bases). Per germline, CDR1 LNHDA and CDR2 SQIVND (reference sequence). The CDR3 has 14 amino acids. Trimming took 5 bases from V and 3 from J, leaving 11 bases between them. In DNA, the CDR3 is TGTGCCAGTAGTCCGTGGACAGACAATCAGCCCCAGCATTTT. Translating gives CASSPWTDNQPQHF.

This clone was observed a handful of times. The V and J genes are TRBV4-2 and TRBJ1-2; a weak D match, TRBD1 (6 bases). CDR3 length: 15 amino acids. The germline V gene has CDR1 LGHNA and CDR2 YNFKEQ. The germline V and J ends were trimmed by 2 bases and 2 bases, with 12 bases remaining between them. CDR3 loop: CASSQTGQWNYGYTF. For the CDR3, the DNA is TGTGCCAGCAGCCAAACAGGGCAGTGGAACTATGGCTACACCTTC.

The table lists this clone with many counts. The CDR3 DNA sequence: TGTGCCAGCAGCTTAATCCACCCCTCGGAGCAGTACTTC. Translation gives CASSLIHPSEQYF. The chain recombines TRBV7-2 with TRBJ2-7; the D is unclear. The ends were cut back, 2 bases at V and 7 bases at J, with 12 bases in the middle. Germline loops: CDR1 SGHTA, CDR2 FQGNSA. CDR3 length equals 13 residues.

The rearrangement joins TRBV5-1 to TRBJ2-7; maybe TRBD2 (6 bases). V lost 4 bases to trimming and J lost 6 bases, with 20 bases between them. Germline V gives CDR1 SGHRS, CDR2 YFSETQ. This CDR3 region has 15 residues. The CDR3, as DNA: TGCGCCAGCAGCGGGGGGAGTCTCACTAGTTCCGAGCAGTACTTC. The encoded protein is CASSGGSLTSSEQYF.

V gene TRBV19 combines with J gene TRBJ2-1; TRBD2 is a possible D gene (6 bases). The CDR3 runs 14 residues. Germline V gene data show CDR1 as LNHDA and CDR2 as SQIVND (reference sequence). The ends were cut back, 6 bases at V and 4 bases at J, with 13 bases in the middle. CDR3 nucleotide sequence: TGTGCCAGTAGCGCGGGACGGCTTTACAATGAGCAGTTCTTC. It yields the protein CASSAGRLYNEQFF.

A few counts support this clone. The V gene is TRBV18, the J gene TRBJ2-7; 8 bases align to TRBD2. Germline V gives CDR1 KGHSH, CDR2 LQKENI. Trimming removed 5 bases from V and 3 bases from J; junction bases left unmatched: 6. The CDR3 has 14 residues. The CDR3 is CASSDERGNYEQYF. The CDR3 nucleotides read TGTGCCAGCTCAGACGAGCGGGGGAACTACGAGCAGTACTTC.

The chain employs TRBV29-1 and TRBJ2-1; 7 bases fit TRBD1. CDR1 and CDR2 (germline): SQVTM, ANQGSEA. The CDR3 length is 14 residues. V dropped 7 bases and J dropped 6; count of bases not matched to a gene: 12. The CDR3 loop reads CSARLQGSINEQFF. In nucleotides, the CDR3 is TGCAGCGCCCGACTACAGGGGTCCATCAATGAGCAGTTCTTC.

The genes are TRBV7-8 and TRBJ2-3; D remains unclear. Germline lookup yields CDR1 SGHVS and CDR2 FQNEAQ. The CDR3 consists of 17 residues. V was trimmed by 5 bases and J by 2 bases, leaving 20 bases between them. The CDR3 bases are TGTGCCAGCAGCCCCTCCTTAGCCGGACGGTACACAGATACGCAGTATTTT. This encodes CASSPSLAGRYTDTQYF.

The gene calls are TRBV14 and TRBJ1-4; no reliable D call. The CDR3 extends over 15 amino acids. CDR1 is SGHDN, CDR2 FVKESK, per germline. V dropped 1 base and J dropped 4 bases, with 10 bases sitting between them. The CDR3 region has the DNA TGTGCCAGCAGCCAAGTAAGGCGGCATAATGAAAAACTGTTTTTT. This sequence encodes CASSQVRRHNEKLFF.

This rearrangement joins TRBV7-9 to TRBJ1-2; D not resolved. V lost 1 base and J lost 7, with 4 bases in between. The CDR3 totals 11 residues. Germline V gene lookup returns CDR1 SEHNR and CDR2 FQNEAQ (reference sequence). CDR3 in DNA: TGTGCCAGCAGCTTAGATTTTGGCTACACCTTC. Residues: CASSLDFGYTF.

The CDR3 DNA reads as TGTGCCAGCAGCTCCATTACCCCCAGGGTCCACTCCTACAATGAGCAGTTCTTC. This gives the protein CASSSITPRVHSYNEQFF. The rearrangement links TRBV7-6 to TRBJ2-1, with a possible D match to TRBD1 (5 bases). V gave up 4 bases and J gave up 0 bases, with 19 bases separating them. The germline CDR1 and CDR2 sequences are SGHVS and FNYEAQ. CDR3 length: 18 amino acids.

The V call is TRBV7-2, the J call TRBJ2-2, with D possibly TRBD1 on 6 matching bases. The CDR3 contains 15 residues. The ends were cut back, 3 bases at V and 3 bases at J, with 11 bases in the middle. CDR1 is SGHTA and CDR2 is FQGNSA in the germline V gene. The CDR3 protein is CASSFQAGDTGELFF. CDR3 DNA: TGTGCCAGCAGCTTCCAGGCAGGGGACACCGGGGAGCTGTTTTTT.

Many counts were recorded for this clone. Other DNA sequences in the sample encode the same CDR3. This chain connects TRBV29-1 to TRBJ2-2; D possibly uses TRBD1 or TRBD2 (5 bases each). The CDR3 runs to 12 residues. V lost 4 bases, J lost 8 bases, and 11 bases lay in between. Per germline, CDR1 SQVTM and CDR2 ANQGSEA. CDR3 loop: CSVARGVGELFF. In DNA form, the CDR3 reads TGCAGCGTTGCTAGGGGAGTGGGGGAGCTGTTTTTT.

The chain couples TRBV29-1 to TRBJ2-2, with D perhaps being TRBD1 or TRBD2 (5 bases each). This CDR3 has 15 residues. V was pared by 6 bases and J by 0 bases, with 14 bases between. In germline, CDR1 is SQVTM, CDR2 ANQGSEA. The CDR3 DNA reads as TGCAGCGTGGGGAGACAGTCTGCGAACACCGGGGAGCTGTTTTTT. This translates into CSVGRQSANTGELFF.

As concerns this clone: Compared with germline, one end of the junction differs, possibly owing to a read error. The CDR3 sequence: CASSEEGTGELFF. The CDR3 DNA is TGTGCCAGCAGCGAAGAGGGGACCGGGGAGCTGTTTTTT. The rearrangement joins TRBV2 to TRBJ2-2, with D perhaps being TRBD1 or TRBD2 (5 bases each). This CDR3 spans 13 amino acids. Per the germline V gene, CDR1 is SNHLY and CDR2 is FYNNEI.

This clone showed up many times. J is TRBJ2-5 and V is TRBV7-9; D may be TRBD1 (5 bases). The CDR3 is 12 amino acids. Germline V gene sequence: CDR1 SEHNR, CDR2 FQNEAQ (reference sequence). V lost 4 bases to trimming and J lost 3 bases, with 6 bases between them. The CDR3 DNA reads as TGTGCCAGCAGCTCAGGGAAAGAGACCCAGTACTTC. Translation: CASSSGKETQYF.

There are a few counts of this clone. The V gene is TRBV11-2, the J gene TRBJ1-2; D is possibly TRBD1 (6 bases). Germline CDR1 and CDR2: SGHAT and FQNNGV. V lost 6 bases, J lost 4 bases, and 21 bases lay in between. This CDR3 comprises 16 residues. DNA for the CDR3: TGTGCCAGCAGTCACACCCTAAGGGGGGGAGTCTATGGCTACACCTTC. Its translation is CASSHTLRGGVYGYTF. Full variable domain (outside the CDR3, taken from reference TRBV11-2 and TRBJ1-2): EAGVAQSPRYKIIEKRQSVAFWCNPISGHATLYWYQQILGQGPKLLIQFQNNGVVDDSQLPKDRFSAERLKGVDSTLKIQPAKLEDSAVYLCASSHTLRGGVYGYTFGSGTRLTVV.

CDR3 sequence: CASSLATGANVLTF. The DNA for the CDR3 is TGTGCCAGCAGCTTAGCGACTGGGGCCAACGTCCTGACTTTC. The J gene is TRBJ2-6, the V gene TRBV7-8; D unresolved. This CDR3 region has 14 residues. CDR1 and CDR2 (germline): SGHVS, FQNEAQ. V was clipped by 0 bases and J by 2 bases, with 2 bases between them.

This clone was seen a handful of times. The gene calls are TRBV5-6 and TRBJ2-3; 13 nucleotides match TRBD2. The CDR3 covers 15 residues. Germline trimming cut 5 bases from V and 4 bases from J; bases unmatched to any gene: 4. Looked up from germline, CDR1 is SGHDT and CDR2 is YYEEEE. The CDR3 sequence is CASRLLAGGPDTQYF. In DNA form, the CDR3 reads TGTGCCAGCAGATTACTAGCGGGGGGGCCAGATACGCAGTATTTT.

CDR3 loop: CASRTSGSIAYEQYF. DNA for the CDR3: TGTGCCAGCAGAACTAGCGGGAGTATCGCCTACGAGCAGTACTTC. The chain is built from TRBV6-5 and TRBJ2-7; 11 bases agree with TRBD2. Per the germline V gene, CDR1 is MNHEY and CDR2 is SVGAGI. The CDR3 covers 15 residues. Trimming removed 6 bases from V and 2 bases from J; junction bases left unmatched: 6.

V gene TRBV4-1 combines with J gene TRBJ2-5; D might be TRBD1 (5 bases). V was pared by 6 bases and J by 5 bases, with 13 bases between. CDR1 is MGHRA, CDR2 YSYEKL, per germline. The CDR3 totals 13 residues. CDR3 in amino acids: CASRGWGSETQYF. CDR3 coding DNA: TGCGCCAGCAGGGGGTGGGGCTCGGAGACCCAGTACTTC.

The sample holds many counts of this clone. The chain employs TRBV7-2 and TRBJ1-4; D gene uncertain. This CDR3 contains 15 residues. Trimming pared 5 bases from V and 3 bases from J, leaving 13 bases between. Germline lookup yields CDR1 SGHTA and CDR2 FQGNSA. The CDR3 DNA sequence: TGTGCCAGCAGCCCCGAGGTGGCGGCTAATGAAAAACTGTTTTTT. Translation: CASSPEVAANEKLFF.

This clone has just a few counts. V is TRBV11-3 and J is TRBJ2-7; maybe TRBD2 (5 bases). Germline values: CDR1 SGHNT, CDR2 YENEEA. Trimming cost V 5 bases and J 5 bases, with 13 bases left between them. CDR3 size: 13 residues. CDR3 amino acids: CASSPHTGNEQYF. The CDR3, as DNA: TGTGCCAGCAGCCCTCATACGGGGAACGAGCAGTACTTC.

This clone has at least ten counts. V gene TRBV28 combines with J gene TRBJ1-3; D is unresolved. CDR1 is MDHEN, CDR2 SYDVKM, per germline. V was cut by 1 base and J by 0 bases, with 10 bases left in between. This CDR3 comprises 16 residues. Here the CDR3 DNA reads TGTGCCAGCAGTTTATTAGGAGGGATCTCTGGAAACACCATATATTTT. It specifies CASSLLGGISGNTIYF.

The chain links TRBV5-1 to TRBJ2-3; the match to TRBD1 covers 12 bases. The junction had 4 bases not matched to a gene; V was cut back by 0 bases and J by 5 bases. Germline assignment: CDR1 SGHRS and CDR2 YFSETQ. The CDR3 sequence is 16 residues long. CDR3 region: CASSLVGTGGVDTQYF. Here the CDR3 DNA reads TGCGCCAGCAGCTTGGTTGGGACAGGGGGCGTAGATACGCAGTATTTT. The entire variable domain, with the rest obtained from reference TRBV5-1 and TRBJ2-3, is as follows: KAGVTQTPRYLIKTRGQQVTLSCSPISGHRSVSWYQQTPGQGLQFLFEYFSETQRNKGNFPGRFSGRQFSNSRSEMNVSTLELGDSALYLCASSLVGTGGVDTQYFGPGTRLTVL.

Only a few counts were recorded for this clone. The chain combines TRBV7-2 with TRBJ1-6; 8 nucleotides agree with TRBD1. The CDR3 runs 15 residues. The V gene's germline CDR1 is SGHTA and CDR2 FQGNSA. V trimming: 5 bases; J trimming: 10 bases; junction bases outside the gene matches: 10. The CDR3 sequence is CASSLVDRAKSPLHF. The CDR3 coding sequence is TGTGCCAGCAGCCTCGTGGACAGGGCGAAATCACCCCTCCACTTT.

This clone was found a few times. The V gene is TRBV7-9, the J gene TRBJ1-2, with TRBD1 as a possible D gene (6 bases). Per the germline V gene, CDR1 is SEHNR and CDR2 is FQNEAQ (reference sequence). This CDR3 is built from 17 residues. Between the trimmed V and J ends, which lost 5 bases and 4 bases, there was a span of 23 bases. The CDR3 sequence: CASSVQGWAQTLYGYTF. Written as DNA, the CDR3 is TGTGCCAGCAGCGTACAGGGCTGGGCCCAAACTCTCTATGGCTACACCTTC.